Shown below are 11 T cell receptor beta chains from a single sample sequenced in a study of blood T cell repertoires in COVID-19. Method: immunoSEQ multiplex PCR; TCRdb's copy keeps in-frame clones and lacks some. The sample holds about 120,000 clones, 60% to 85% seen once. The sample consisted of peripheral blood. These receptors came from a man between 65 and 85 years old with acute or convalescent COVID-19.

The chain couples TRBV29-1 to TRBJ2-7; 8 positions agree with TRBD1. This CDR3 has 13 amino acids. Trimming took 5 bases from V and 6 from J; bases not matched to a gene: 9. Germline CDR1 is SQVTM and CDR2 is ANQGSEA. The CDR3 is CSVTGTGIGEQYF. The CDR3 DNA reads TGCAGCGTTACCGGGACAGGTATCGGCGAGCAGTACTTC.

The CDR3 DNA reads as TGTGCCAGCAGCCTAAACAGGGGGACTCATATCACTGAAGCTTTCTTT. It encodes CASSLNRGTHITEAFF. The chain carries TRBV14 and TRBJ1-1; 8 bases are a match to TRBD1. The CDR3 covers 16 residues. The junction had 11 bases not matched to a gene; V was cut back by 4 bases and J by 4 bases. Germline lookup yields CDR1 SGHDN and CDR2 FVKESK.

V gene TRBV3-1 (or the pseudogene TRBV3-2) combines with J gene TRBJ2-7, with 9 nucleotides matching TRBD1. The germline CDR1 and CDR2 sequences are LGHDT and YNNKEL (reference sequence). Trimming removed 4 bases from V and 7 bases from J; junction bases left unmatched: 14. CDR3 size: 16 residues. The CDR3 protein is CASSPARTGVEREQYF. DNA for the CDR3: TGTGCCAGCAGCCCCGCCCGGACAGGGGTGGAGAGGGAGCAGTACTTC.

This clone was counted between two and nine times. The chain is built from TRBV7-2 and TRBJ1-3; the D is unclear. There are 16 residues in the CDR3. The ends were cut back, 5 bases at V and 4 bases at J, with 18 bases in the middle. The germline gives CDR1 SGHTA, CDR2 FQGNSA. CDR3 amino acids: CASSTNTPRIGNTIYF. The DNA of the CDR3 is TGTGCCAGCAGCACGAATACACCGAGGATAGGAAACACCATATATTTT.

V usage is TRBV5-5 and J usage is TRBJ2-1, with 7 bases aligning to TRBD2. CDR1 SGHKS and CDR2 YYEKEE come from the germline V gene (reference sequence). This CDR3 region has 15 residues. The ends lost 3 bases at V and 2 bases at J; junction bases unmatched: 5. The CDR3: CASSSSGETYNEQFF. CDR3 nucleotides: TGTGCCAGCAGCTCTAGCGGCGAGACCTACAATGAGCAGTTCTTC. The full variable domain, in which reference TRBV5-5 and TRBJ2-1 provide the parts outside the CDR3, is DAGVTQSPTHLIKTRGQQVTLRCSPISGHKSVSWYQQVLGQGPQFIFQYYEKEERGRGNFPDRFSARQFPNYSSELNVNALLLGDSALYLCASSSSGETYNEQFFGPGTRLTVL.

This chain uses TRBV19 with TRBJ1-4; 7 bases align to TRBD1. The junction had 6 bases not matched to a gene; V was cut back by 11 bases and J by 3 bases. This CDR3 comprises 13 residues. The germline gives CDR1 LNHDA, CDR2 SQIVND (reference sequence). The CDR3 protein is CASRGVPNEKLFF. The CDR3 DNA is TGTGCCTCCAGGGGGGTCCCTAATGAAAAACTGTTTTTT. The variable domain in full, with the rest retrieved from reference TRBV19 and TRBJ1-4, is DGGITQSPKYLFRKEGQNVTLSCEQNLNHDAMYWYRQDPGQGLRLIYYSQIVNDFQKGDIAEGYSVSREKKESFPLTVTSAQKNPTAFYLCASRGVPNEKLFFGSGTQLSVL.

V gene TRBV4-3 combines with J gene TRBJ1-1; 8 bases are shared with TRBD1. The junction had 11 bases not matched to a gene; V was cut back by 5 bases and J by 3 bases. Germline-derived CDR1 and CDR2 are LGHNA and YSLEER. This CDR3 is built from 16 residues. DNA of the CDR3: TGCGCCAGCAGCACAGTCCAGGGGGCGATGGACACTGAAGCTTTCTTT. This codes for CASSTVQGAMDTEAFF.

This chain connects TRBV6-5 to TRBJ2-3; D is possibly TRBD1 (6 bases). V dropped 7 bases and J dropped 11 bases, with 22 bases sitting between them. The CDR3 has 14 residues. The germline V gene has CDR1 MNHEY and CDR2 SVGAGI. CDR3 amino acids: CASTGHPSGDGQYF. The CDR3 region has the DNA TGTGCCAGCACGGGACACCCCTCCGGTGATGGGCAGTATTTT.

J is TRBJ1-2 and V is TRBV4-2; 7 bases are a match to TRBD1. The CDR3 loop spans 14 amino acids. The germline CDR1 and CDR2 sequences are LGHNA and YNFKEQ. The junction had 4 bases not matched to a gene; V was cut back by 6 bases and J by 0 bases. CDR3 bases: TGTGCCAGCAGGAACAGGGGCGCTAACTATGGCTACACCTTC. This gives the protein CASRNRGANYGYTF.

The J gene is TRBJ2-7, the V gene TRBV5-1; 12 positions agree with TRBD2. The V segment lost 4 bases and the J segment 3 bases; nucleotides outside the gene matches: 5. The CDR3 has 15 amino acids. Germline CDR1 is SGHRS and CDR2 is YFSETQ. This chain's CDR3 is CASSQALAGGYEQYF. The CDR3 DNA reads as TGCGCCAGCAGCCAGGCACTAGCGGGGGGCTACGAGCAGTACTTC.

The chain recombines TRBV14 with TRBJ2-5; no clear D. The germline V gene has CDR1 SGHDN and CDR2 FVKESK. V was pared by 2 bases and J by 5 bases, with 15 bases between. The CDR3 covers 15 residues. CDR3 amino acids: CASSQTYSLWETQYF. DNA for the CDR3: TGTGCCAGCAGCCAAACCTATTCACTTTGGGAGACCCAGTACTTC.